The 10 T cell receptor beta chains below come from one sample, sequenced in a study of T-cell memory formation after mild COVID-19. Using its own MiXCR run on the 5' RACE reads, TCRdb lists one record per CDR3 protein. Here the sample spans 200,000 to 300,000 distinct CDR3 sequences, roughly 17% being singletons. What was sequenced was PBMCs or a T cell subset sorted from them (not recorded which). Source of these receptors: a man aged 18 to 30 who had mild COVID-19 (a few samples of this study predate the infection). Cell type and time point are not known.

This clonotype appeared a few times. The V and J genes are TRBV9 and TRBJ2-5; D not certain. The CDR3 length is 14 residues. The V and J ends lost 0 bases and 1 base respectively, with 7 bases between them. Germline values: CDR1 SGDLS, CDR2 YYNGEE. As DNA, the CDR3 is TGTGCCAGCAGCGTAGGGGCTGCCCAAGAGACCCAGTACTTC. This translates into CASSVGAAQETQYF.

In this sample, this clonotype turned up a few times. This chain joins TRBV4-1 and TRBJ2-3; 11 positions match TRBD2. Unmatched junction bases numbered 11, after V lost 5 bases and J lost 4 bases. The germline V gene has CDR1 MGHRA and CDR2 YSYEKL. The CDR3 contains 17 residues. In DNA, the CDR3 is TGCGCCAGCAGCTCCTTCCCACTAGCGGGGGAGCCAGATACGCAGTATTTT. Encoded protein: CASSSFPLAGEPDTQYF.

The sample holds a few counts of this clonotype. The V and J genes are TRBV28 and TRBJ1-6; 7 positions match TRBD1. The CDR3 runs to 13 residues. Germline V gene data show CDR1 as MDHEN and CDR2 as SYDVKM. The junction had 6 bases not matched to a gene; V was cut back by 10 bases and J by 6 bases. CDR3 region: CATRGNGNSPLHF. The CDR3 nucleotides are TGTGCCACCAGGGGGAATGGTAATTCACCCCTCCACTTT.

This clonotype came up a few times. The chain employs TRBV25-1 and TRBJ1-2; D might be TRBD1 (5 bases). Looked up from germline, CDR1 is MGHDK and CDR2 is SYGVNS. V lost 4 bases and J lost 8, with 14 bases in between. The CDR3 sequence is 13 residues long. The DNA for the CDR3 is TGTGCCAGCAGTGTCCAGGGACGAGGAGGCTACACCTTC. Translating it yields CASSVQGRGGYTF.

This clonotype was recorded at least ten times. The chain joins TRBV7-8 to TRBJ2-3; 10 nucleotides match TRBD2. Germline V CDR1 and CDR2: SGHVS, FQNEAQ. The CDR3 runs 15 residues. Germline trimming cut 0 bases from V and 3 bases from J; bases unmatched to any gene: 0. The CDR3 region is CASSLASGGTDTQYF. DNA of the CDR3: TGTGCCAGCAGCTTAGCTAGCGGGGGGACAGATACGCAGTATTTT.

This sequence joins TRBV30 and TRBJ1-6; D is unresolved. CDR3 length: 13 residues. V was shortened by 0 bases and J by 9 bases, with 9 bases between the two germline ends. Looked up from germline, CDR1 is GTSNPN and CDR2 is SVGIG (reference sequence). The CDR3 region is CAWSVGNRSPLHF. In nucleotides, the CDR3 is TGTGCCTGGAGTGTAGGGAATCGTTCACCCCTCCACTTT.

This clonotype was detected many times. This chain links TRBV6-1 with TRBJ2-1, with D perhaps TRBD2 (6 bases). CDR1 MNHNS and CDR2 SASEGT come from the germline V gene. This CDR3 region has 16 residues. The V end was cut by 6 bases, the J end by 5 bases, with 20 bases between. The CDR3 DNA reads TGTGCCAGCAGACTCGGGTCGGGACGGGGGAACAATGAGCAGTTCTTC. This sequence encodes CASRLGSGRGNNEQFF.

The V gene is TRBV7-8, the J gene TRBJ2-1; either TRBD1 or TRBD2 may fit D (5 bases each). Germline CDR1 and CDR2: SGHVS and FQNEAQ. The V end was cut by 5 bases, the J end by 8 bases, with 16 bases between. The CDR3 is 14 amino acids. In DNA, the CDR3 is TGTGCCAGCAGCGATTGGGTTCGGGGCTATGAGCAGTTCTTC. Translating it yields CASSDWVRGYEQFF.

This chain uses TRBV7-6 with TRBJ2-3, with 7 bases that match TRBD1. CDR1 is SGHVS, CDR2 FNYEAQ, per germline. The CDR3 sequence is 16 residues long. The trim removed 5 bases at V and 3 bases at J, leaving 11 bases unmatched. CDR3 loop: CASSPGRGLMTDTQYF. CDR3 coding DNA: TGTGCCAGCAGCCCTGGCAGGGGGTTGATGACAGATACGCAGTATTTT. Together with reference TRBV7-6 and TRBJ2-3, the CDR3 gives the full variable domain: GAGVSQSPRYKVTKRGQDVALRCDPISGHVSLYWYRQALGQGPEFLTYFNYEAQQDKSGLPNDRFSAERPEGSISTLTIQRTEQRDSAMYRCASSPGRGLMTDTQYFGPGTRLTVL.

For this clonotype: At one end, the junction sequence differs from germline, possibly due to a read error. V and J are TRBV20-1 and TRBJ1-4; D not resolved. The CDR3 has 9 residues. Germline lookup yields CDR1 DFQATT and CDR2 SNEGSKA (reference sequence). Written as DNA, the CDR3 is TGCAGCGTAACGAACCCGAGCCTCTTT. Protein sequence: CSVTNPSLF.